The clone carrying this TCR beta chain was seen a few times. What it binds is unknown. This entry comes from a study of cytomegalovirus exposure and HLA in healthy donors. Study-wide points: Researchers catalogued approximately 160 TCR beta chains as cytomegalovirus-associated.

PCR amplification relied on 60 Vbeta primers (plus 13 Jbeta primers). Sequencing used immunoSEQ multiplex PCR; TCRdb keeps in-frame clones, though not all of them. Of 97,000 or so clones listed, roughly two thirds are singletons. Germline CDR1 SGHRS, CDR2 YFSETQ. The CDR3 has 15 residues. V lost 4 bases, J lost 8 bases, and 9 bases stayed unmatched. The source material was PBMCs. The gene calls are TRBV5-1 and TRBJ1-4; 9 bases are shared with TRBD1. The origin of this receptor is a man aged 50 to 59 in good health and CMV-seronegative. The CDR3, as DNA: TGCGCCAGCAGCGCCACAGGGGGCGCAGGAGAAAAACTGTTTTTT. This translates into CASSATGGAGEKLFF.